The rows below give T cell receptor beta chains drawn from one sample of a study of T cell responses to AZD1222 COVID-19 vaccine. Sequencing used immunoSEQ multiplex PCR; TCRdb keeps in-frame clones, though not all of them. The table has 160,000 or so clones, around 90% seen once. This specimen was peripheral blood, taken 28 days after the second AZD1222 dose. The receptors here all came from an adult who received the AZD1222 COVID-19 vaccine. CDR3s leave out the opening cysteine and the closing phenylalanine or tryptophan. Each record gives: J gene, V gene, CDR3 protein.

TRBJ2-7 TRBV12-3/TRBV12-4 ASSSGGAFEQY
TRBJ1-1 TRBV12-3/TRBV12-4 ASSLENTEAF
TRBJ1-1 TRBV3-1/TRBV3-2 ASSQGGAGVAEAF
TRBJ1-3 TRBV6-5 ASRRGVGGGNTIY
TRBJ1-5 TRBV19 ASSLGTYSNQPQH
TRBJ1-2 TRBV27 ASSPGLLNYGYT
TRBJ1-2 TRBV14 ASSPNSRDGYT
TRBJ1-6 TRBV18 ASSPQGSYNSPLH
TRBJ1-2 TRBV10-3 AITERGAIGYT
TRBJ1-1 TRBV6-6 ASSPGGTEAF
TRBJ2-5 TRBV5-6 ASSSEAIQETQY
TRBJ1-6 TRBV12-5 ASGLESGDTLH
TRBJ1-2 TRBV2 ASTEAGQGAALIYGYT
TRBJ1-2 TRBV4-1 ASSQPDRQFYGYT
TRBJ2-2 TRBV19 ASSMGGWGRNTGELF
TRBJ2-2 TRBV5-1 ASSRYVTGELF
TRBJ1-5 TRBV4-1 ASSQDLYGYSNQPQH
TRBJ2-1 TRBV6-1 ASSDGGTSGFNEQF
TRBJ1-4 TRBV30 AWSVQGGNEKLF
TRBJ2-2 TRBV6-1 ASSERANTGELF
TRBJ2-1 TRBV7-9 ASSLASLGRGIKNEQF
TRBJ1-4 TRBV29-1 SVPGRTNEKLF
TRBJ2-3 TRBV19 ASSILAGGMDTQY
TRBJ1-4 TRBV7-9 ASSGQSPNEKLF
TRBJ1-2 TRBV4-1 ASSPGQGVYGYT
TRBJ2-3 TRBV2 ASRDQRGVADTQY
TRBJ1-1 TRBV5-4 ASSSDIGLNTEAF
TRBJ2-1 TRBV2 ASSGVTGSEEEQF
TRBJ1-1 TRBV12-5 ASGPGAFLVNTEAF
TRBJ1-1 TRBV19 ASTTIPGGNTEAF
TRBJ1-1 TRBV10-2 ASSDGGTEAF
TRBJ2-7 TRBV5-4 ASGEKGANPVYEQY
TRBJ2-5 TRBV12-2 ASRLGGGSGPQETQY
TRBJ1-1 TRBV6-5 ASSYLPSTEAF
TRBJ1-4 TRBV7-9 ATNLGASSTNEKLF
TRBJ2-2 TRBV21-1 ASSKENRTGELF
TRBJ1-2 TRBV25-1 ASSEDALSGYT
TRBJ2-7 TRBV27 ASSLSQGLYEQY
TRBJ2-3 TRBV6-4 ASSDSNSGGDTQY
TRBJ1-6 TRBV7-9 ASSPAHRALH
TRBJ2-7 TRBV3-1/TRBV3-2 ASSQALGGYEQY
TRBJ1-6 TRBV7-9 ASSLAWGSAGNSPLH
TRBJ2-5 TRBV5-4 ASSLGTSQETQY
TRBJ1-2 TRBV6-5 ASISPDRGSGGYT
TRBJ1-1 TRBV6-5 ASSYSSNTEAF
TRBJ1-2 TRBV5-1 ASSPLETRLYGYT
TRBJ1-5 TRBV19 ASSIQLQPQH
TRBJ1-2 TRBV4-1 ASSPNEGNYGYT
TRBJ1-2 TRBV6-5 ASSRRGNDGYT
TRBJ2-7 TRBV6-2/TRBV6-3 ASSDVRVAGVDEQY
TRBJ1-1 TRBV7-9 ASSLEGAMNTEAF
TRBJ2-3 TRBV5-4 ASSPQGLAGTDTQY
TRBJ2-1 TRBV5-1 ASSAPGLAGYNEQF